Following are 17 T cell receptor beta chains from one sample sequenced in a study of blood T cell repertoires in COVID-19. Data came from immunoSEQ multiplex PCR; TCRdb stores just in-frame clones and leaves some out. The sample has 150,000 or so clones, over 70% seen once; the top ten hold more than 3%. Sequenced: PBMCs or T cells enriched from blood (not recorded which). The source of these receptors is a woman aged 55-69 years who had recovered from COVID-19.

V usage is TRBV7-2 and J usage is TRBJ2-7; 8 bases align to TRBD1. Germline V lookup: CDR1 SGHTA, CDR2 FQGNSA. The V gene end was trimmed by 5 bases and the J gene end by 0 bases; junction bases not matched to a gene: 3. The CDR3 totals 14 residues. The CDR3 is CASSPGQVSYEQYF. In DNA form, the CDR3 reads TGTGCCAGCAGCCCGGGACAGGTCTCCTACGAGCAGTACTTC.

CDR3 region: CASSLIGTGTSYEQYF. The DNA for the CDR3 is TGTGCCAGCAGCTTAATTGGGACAGGGACTTCCTACGAGCAGTACTTC. This chain connects TRBV11-1 to TRBJ2-7; 9 bases are a match to TRBD1. The trim removed 2 bases at V and 1 base at J, leaving 6 bases unmatched. Germline CDR1 SGHAT, CDR2 FQDESV (reference sequence). CDR3 length: 16 residues.

In nucleotides, the CDR3 is TGTGCCAGCAGCTCGGGGATTTACGAGCAGTACTTC. Amino acids: CASSSGIYEQYF. This chain connects TRBV11-3 to TRBJ2-7; TRBD2 might be the D (5 bases). Trimming removed 4 bases from V and 4 bases from J, with 8 bases in between. The CDR3 totals 12 residues. Germline-derived CDR1 and CDR2 are SGHNT and YENEEA.

The rearrangement joins TRBV7-2 to TRBJ1-2; a possible D gene is TRBD1 (6 bases). CDR3 size: 13 residues. In germline, CDR1 is SGHTA, CDR2 FQGNSA. The ends were cut back, 5 bases at V and 2 bases at J, with 9 bases in the middle. The CDR3 sequence: CASSPTGNYGYTF. CDR3 DNA: TGTGCCAGCAGCCCAACAGGGAACTATGGCTACACCTTC. Looking up the rest from reference TRBV7-2 and TRBJ1-2 gives the full variable domain: GAGVSQSPSNKVTEKGKDVELRCDPISGHTALYWYRQSLGQGLEFLIYFQGNSAPDKSGLPSDRFSAERTGGSVSTLTIQRTQQEDSAVYLCASSPTGNYGYTFGSGTRLTVV.

In its sample, this clone was seen once. V usage is TRBV2 and J usage is TRBJ2-3; no definite D call. Trimming cost V 1 base and J 4 bases, with 6 bases left between them. This CDR3 has 13 residues. Germline values: CDR1 SNHLY, CDR2 FYNNEI. The CDR3 sequence: CASSEVSADTQYF. The CDR3 DNA follows: TGTGCCAGCAGTGAAGTGAGCGCAGATACGCAGTATTTT.

The chain joins TRBV19 to TRBJ2-7; tentative D call: TRBD1 (5 bases). CDR1 LNHDA and CDR2 SQIVND come from the germline V gene (reference sequence). The CDR3 contains 15 residues. V lost 4 bases to trimming and J lost 5 bases, with 18 bases between them. This CDR3 reads CASSKIPGFSDEQYF. CDR3 DNA: TGTGCCAGTAGTAAAATCCCAGGGTTCTCGGACGAGCAGTACTTC.

This clone was detected once. The chain couples TRBV4-2 to TRBJ1-2, with D perhaps matching TRBD1 (5 bases). Trimming stripped 0 bases from V and 0 bases from J, with 8 bases between. Looked up from germline, CDR1 is LGHNA and CDR2 is YNFKEQ. CDR3 length equals 15 residues. The CDR3 here is CASSQESGPNYGYTF. CDR3 bases: TGTGCCAGCAGCCAAGAATCAGGGCCTAACTATGGCTACACCTTC.

The count of this clone is one. V is TRBV6-5 and J is TRBJ2-7, with 7 bases that match TRBD1. The junction had 12 bases not matched to a gene; V was cut back by 11 bases and J by 5 bases. From germline, CDR1 is MNHEY and CDR2 SVGAGI. The CDR3 has 13 amino acids. The DNA of the CDR3 is TGTGCCTGCGAGTACAGGGGATCGGACGAGCAGTACTTC. This gives the protein CACEYRGSDEQYF.

The CDR3 sequence: CASRTGDTGELFF. The CDR3 DNA reads as TGTGCCAGCAGGACAGGGGACACCGGGGAGCTGTTTTTT. The J gene is TRBJ2-2, the V gene TRBV6-5; 8 bases are shared with TRBD1. J gave up 3 bases and V 6 bases, and 0 bases lay outside the gene matches. Germline CDR1 MNHEY, CDR2 SVGAGI. This CDR3 is 13 amino acids long.

The chain uses TRBV11-2 and TRBJ2-5, with 10 bases aligning to TRBD1. The V gene's germline CDR1 is SGHAT and CDR2 FQNNGV. V shed 4 bases and J 2 bases; nucleotides not matched to a gene: 4. The CDR3 is made up of 15 amino acids. This CDR3 is CASSWSDRGQETQYF. The CDR3 DNA reads TGTGCCAGCAGCTGGTCGGACAGGGGGCAAGAGACCCAGTACTTC.

The chain uses TRBV19 and TRBJ1-5; possibly TRBD1 for D (6 bases). V gave up 8 bases and J gave up 4 bases, with 12 bases separating them. The CDR3 is 13 amino acids. Germline CDR1 is LNHDA and CDR2 is SQIVND (reference sequence). CDR3 protein: CASPQGWNQPQHF. DNA for the CDR3: TGTGCCAGTCCCCAGGGGTGGAATCAGCCCCAGCATTTT.

The J gene is TRBJ2-5, the V gene TRBV7-8; 8 bases fit TRBD2. The trim removed 6 bases at V and 5 bases at J, leaving 11 bases unmatched. Germline CDR1 SGHVS, CDR2 FQNEAQ. The CDR3 sequence is 15 residues long. Written as DNA, the CDR3 is TGTGCCAGCAGACCAGCGGGGGCCGCAAAGGAGACCCAGTACTTC. Translating gives CASRPAGAAKETQYF.

This chain connects TRBV13 to TRBJ1-1, with D perhaps TRBD1 (6 bases). The CDR3 extends over 13 amino acids. Trimming left V 4 bases short and J 5 bases short, with 11 bases between. Germline CDR1 reads PRHDT; CDR2 reads FYEKMQ (reference sequence). For the CDR3, the DNA is TGTGCCAGCAGCTCTACAGGGAAAACTGAAGCTTTCTTT. Translated, it gives CASSSTGKTEAFF.

J is TRBJ1-5 and V is TRBV15; 7 positions agree with TRBD1. The CDR3 consists of 15 residues. V trimming: 3 bases; J trimming: 0 bases; junction bases outside the gene matches: 2. Looked up from germline, CDR1 is LNHNV and CDR2 is YYDKDF (reference sequence). The CDR3 DNA reads as TGTGCCACCAGCAGCCGGACAGGTAGCAATCAGCCCCAGCATTTT. Protein product: CATSSRTGSNQPQHF.

This clone has a handful of counts. The chain uses TRBV30 and TRBJ1-5; D is ambiguous. Germline lookup yields CDR1 GTSNPN and CDR2 SVGIG (reference sequence). With 2 bases removed from V and 1 base from J, the gap between germline ends came to 6 bases. This CDR3 contains 13 residues. As DNA, the CDR3 is TGTGCCTGGAGTCTGGGCAGCAATCAGCCCCAGCATTTT. As protein: CAWSLGSNQPQHF.

The rearrangement links TRBV3-1 (or the pseudogene TRBV3-2) to TRBJ2-3; 13 bases are a match to TRBD2. Per germline, CDR1 LGHDT and CDR2 YNNKEL (reference sequence). The CDR3 contains 20 residues. V was clipped by 4 bases and J by 2 bases; unmatched bases: 15. The DNA of the CDR3 is TGTGCCAGCAGCCGAGCCCCCGTTTGGACTAGCGGGGGACCCACAGATACGCAGTATTTT. It yields the protein CASSRAPVWTSGGPTDTQYF.

The chain is built from TRBV30 and TRBJ1-1; 8 positions agree with TRBD1. The CDR3 is 12 amino acids. The germline CDR1 and CDR2 sequences are GTSNPN and SVGIG (reference sequence). J was trimmed by 6 bases and V by 3 bases; bases with no gene match: 3. In DNA form, the CDR3 reads TGTGCCTGGAGCGAGGACAGGGCTGAAGCTTTCTTT. Translation gives CAWSEDRAEAFF.